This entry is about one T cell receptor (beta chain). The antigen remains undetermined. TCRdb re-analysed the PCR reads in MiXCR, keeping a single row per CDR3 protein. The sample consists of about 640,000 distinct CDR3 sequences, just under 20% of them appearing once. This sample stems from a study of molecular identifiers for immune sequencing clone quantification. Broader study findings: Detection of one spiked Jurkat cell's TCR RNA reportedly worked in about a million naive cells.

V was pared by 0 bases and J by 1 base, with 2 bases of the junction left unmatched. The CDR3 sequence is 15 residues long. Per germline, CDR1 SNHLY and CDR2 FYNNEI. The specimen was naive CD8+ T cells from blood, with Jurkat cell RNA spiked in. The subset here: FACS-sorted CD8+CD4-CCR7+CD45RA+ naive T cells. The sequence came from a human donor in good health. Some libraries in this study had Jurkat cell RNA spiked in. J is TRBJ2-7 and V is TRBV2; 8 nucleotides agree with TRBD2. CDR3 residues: CASSEASGASYEQYF. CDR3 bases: TGTGCCAGCAGTGAAGCTAGCGGGGCGTCCTACGAGCAGTACTTC.